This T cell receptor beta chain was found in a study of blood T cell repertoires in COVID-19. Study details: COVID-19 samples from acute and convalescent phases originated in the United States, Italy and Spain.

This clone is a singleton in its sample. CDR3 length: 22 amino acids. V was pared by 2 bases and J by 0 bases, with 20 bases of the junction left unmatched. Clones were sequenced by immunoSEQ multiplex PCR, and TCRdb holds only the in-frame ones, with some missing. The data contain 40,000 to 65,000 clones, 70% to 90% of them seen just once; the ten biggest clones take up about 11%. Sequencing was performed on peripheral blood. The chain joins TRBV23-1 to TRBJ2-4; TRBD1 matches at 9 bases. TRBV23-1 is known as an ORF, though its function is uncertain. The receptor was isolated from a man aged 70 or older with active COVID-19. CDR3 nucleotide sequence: TGCGCCAGCAGTCAAGATCCCAAGGACAGGGGCCGGCTAGATTTAGCCAAAAACATTCAGTACTTC. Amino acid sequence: CASSQDPKDRGRLDLAKNIQYF.